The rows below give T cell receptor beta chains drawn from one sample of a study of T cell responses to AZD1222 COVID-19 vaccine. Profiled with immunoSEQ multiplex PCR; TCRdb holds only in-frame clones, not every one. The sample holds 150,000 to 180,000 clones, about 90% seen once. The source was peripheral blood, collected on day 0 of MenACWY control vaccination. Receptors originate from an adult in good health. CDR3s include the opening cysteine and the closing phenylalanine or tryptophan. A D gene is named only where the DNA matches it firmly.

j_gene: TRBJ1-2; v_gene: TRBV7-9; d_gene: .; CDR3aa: CASSFAGKSGYTF; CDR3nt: TGTGCCAGCAGCTTCGCAGGAAAAAGTGGCTACACCTTC
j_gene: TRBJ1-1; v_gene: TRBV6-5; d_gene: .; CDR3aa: CASRGNFGNTEAFF; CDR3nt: TGTGCCAGCCGAGGGAACTTCGGGAACACTGAAGCTTTCTTT
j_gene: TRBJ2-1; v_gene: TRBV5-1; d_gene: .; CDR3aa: CASSLPSNEQFF; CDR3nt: TGCGCCAGCAGCTTACCCTCGAATGAGCAGTTCTTC
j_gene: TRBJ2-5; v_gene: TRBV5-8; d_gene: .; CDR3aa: CASSLGGVQETQYF; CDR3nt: TGTGCCAGCAGCTTGGGAGGAGTTCAAGAGACCCAGTACTTC
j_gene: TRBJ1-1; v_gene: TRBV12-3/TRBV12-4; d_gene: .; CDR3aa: CASRSGSNTEAFF; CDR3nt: TGTGCCAGCAGGTCAGGGTCGAACACTGAAGCTTTCTTT
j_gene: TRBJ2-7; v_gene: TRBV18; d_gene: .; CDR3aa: CASSYDSYSYEQYF; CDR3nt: TGTGCCAGCTCTTACGACAGTTACTCCTACGAGCAGTACTTC
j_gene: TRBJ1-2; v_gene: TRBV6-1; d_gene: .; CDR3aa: CASTRQAHANYGYTF; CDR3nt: TGTGCCAGCACCCGACAGGCGCACGCTAACTATGGCTACACCTTC
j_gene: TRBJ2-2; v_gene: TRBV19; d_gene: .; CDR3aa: CASRGGPSNTGELFF; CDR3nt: TGTGCCAGTCGAGGGGGGCCCTCGAACACCGGGGAGCTGTTTTTT
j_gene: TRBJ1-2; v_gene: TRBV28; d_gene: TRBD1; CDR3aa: CASSLLKGQGNGYTF; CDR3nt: TGTGCCAGCAGTTTATTAAAAGGACAGGGTAATGGCTACACCTTC
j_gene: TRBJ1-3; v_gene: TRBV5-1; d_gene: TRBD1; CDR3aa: CASSWGPGQGFSGNTIYF; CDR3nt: TGCGCCAGCAGCTGGGGACCTGGACAGGGTTTCTCTGGAAACACCATATATTTT
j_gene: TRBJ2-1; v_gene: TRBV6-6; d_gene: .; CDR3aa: CASLSFADNEQFF; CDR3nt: TGTGCCAGCCTATCTTTCGCCGACAATGAGCAGTTCTTC
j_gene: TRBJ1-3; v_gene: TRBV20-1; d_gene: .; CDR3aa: CSGRGGNTIYF; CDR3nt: TGCAGTGGCCGAGGGGGAAACACCATATATTTT
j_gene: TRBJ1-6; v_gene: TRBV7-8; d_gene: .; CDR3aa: CASSPSLNSPLHF; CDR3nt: TGTGCCAGCAGCCCCTCCCTTAATTCACCCCTCCACTTT
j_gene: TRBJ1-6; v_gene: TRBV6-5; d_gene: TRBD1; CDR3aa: CASIGQGLIYSPLHF; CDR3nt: TGTGCCAGCATTGGACAGGGACTAATTTATTCACCCCTCCACTTT
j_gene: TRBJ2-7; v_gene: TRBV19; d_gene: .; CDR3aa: CASSIDPPYEQYF; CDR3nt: TGTGCCAGTAGTATAGATCCGCCCTACGAGCAGTACTTC
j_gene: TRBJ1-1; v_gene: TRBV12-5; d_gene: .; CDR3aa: CASGPDLNTEAFF; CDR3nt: TGTGCTAGTGGTCCGGACTTGAACACTGAAGCTTTCTTT
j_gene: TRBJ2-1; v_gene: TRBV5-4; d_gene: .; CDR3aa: CASSTPSAQKQFF; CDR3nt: TGTGCCAGCAGCACCCCTAGCGCCCAAAAGCAGTTCTTC
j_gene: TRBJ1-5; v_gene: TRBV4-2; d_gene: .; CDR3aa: CASSQDTRDEPQHF; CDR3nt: TGTGCCAGCAGCCAAGATACCAGGGACGAGCCCCAGCATTTT
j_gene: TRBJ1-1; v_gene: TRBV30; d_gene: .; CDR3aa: CAWSRKVVTTTPPVAFF; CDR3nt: TGTGCCTGGAGTCGGAAGGTGGTGACAACAACCCCCCCGGTTGCTTTCTTT
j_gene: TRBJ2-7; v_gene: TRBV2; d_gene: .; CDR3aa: CASSADTRYEQYF; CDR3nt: TGTGCCAGCAGTGCGGACACCCGCTACGAGCAGTACTTC
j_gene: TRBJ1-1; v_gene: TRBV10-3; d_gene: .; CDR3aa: CAISDSGPPGNTEAFF; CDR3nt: TGTGCCATCAGTGACTCGGGGCCCCCGGGGAACACTGAAGCTTTCTTT
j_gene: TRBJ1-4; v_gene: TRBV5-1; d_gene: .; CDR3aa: CASSFGENGEKLFF; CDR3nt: TGCGCCAGCAGCTTCGGGGAGAACGGAGAAAAACTGTTTTTT
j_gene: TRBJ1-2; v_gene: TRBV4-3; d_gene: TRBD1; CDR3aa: CASSQSPLTGGDYGYTF; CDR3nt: TGCGCCAGCAGCCAAAGTCCTCTGACAGGGGGCGACTATGGCTACACCTTC
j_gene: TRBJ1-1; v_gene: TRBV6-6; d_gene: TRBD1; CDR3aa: CASSPRQGSMNTEAFF; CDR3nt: TGTGCCAGCAGCCCACGACAGGGAAGCATGAACACTGAAGCTTTCTTT
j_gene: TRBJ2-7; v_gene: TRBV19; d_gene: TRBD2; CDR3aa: CASSMRGLAGDPSYEQYF; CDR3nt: TGTGCCAGTAGTATGAGAGGACTAGCGGGGGACCCCTCCTACGAGCAGTACTTC
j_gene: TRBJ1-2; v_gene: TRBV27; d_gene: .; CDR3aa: CASSSRGTDGYTF; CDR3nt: TGTGCCAGCAGTTCCAGGGGAACAGATGGCTACACCTTC
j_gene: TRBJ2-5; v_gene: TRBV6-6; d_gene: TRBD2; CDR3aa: CASSPLGLAGRVRNQETQYF; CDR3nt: TGTGCCAGCAGTCCTCTGGGCCTAGCGGGGAGGGTGCGAAACCAAGAGACCCAGTACTTC
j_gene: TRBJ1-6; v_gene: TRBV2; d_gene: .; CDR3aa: CASSETVGGNSPLHF; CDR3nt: TGTGCCAGCAGTGAAACGGTCGGGGGCAATTCACCCCTCCACTTT
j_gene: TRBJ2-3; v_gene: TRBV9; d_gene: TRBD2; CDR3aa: CASKRTSGGTDTQYF; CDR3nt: TGTGCCAGCAAAAGGACTAGCGGGGGTACAGATACGCAGTATTTT
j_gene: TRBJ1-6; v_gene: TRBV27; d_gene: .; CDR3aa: CASSLKGSPLHF; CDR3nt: TGTGCCAGCAGTTTAAAAGGTTCACCCCTCCACTTT